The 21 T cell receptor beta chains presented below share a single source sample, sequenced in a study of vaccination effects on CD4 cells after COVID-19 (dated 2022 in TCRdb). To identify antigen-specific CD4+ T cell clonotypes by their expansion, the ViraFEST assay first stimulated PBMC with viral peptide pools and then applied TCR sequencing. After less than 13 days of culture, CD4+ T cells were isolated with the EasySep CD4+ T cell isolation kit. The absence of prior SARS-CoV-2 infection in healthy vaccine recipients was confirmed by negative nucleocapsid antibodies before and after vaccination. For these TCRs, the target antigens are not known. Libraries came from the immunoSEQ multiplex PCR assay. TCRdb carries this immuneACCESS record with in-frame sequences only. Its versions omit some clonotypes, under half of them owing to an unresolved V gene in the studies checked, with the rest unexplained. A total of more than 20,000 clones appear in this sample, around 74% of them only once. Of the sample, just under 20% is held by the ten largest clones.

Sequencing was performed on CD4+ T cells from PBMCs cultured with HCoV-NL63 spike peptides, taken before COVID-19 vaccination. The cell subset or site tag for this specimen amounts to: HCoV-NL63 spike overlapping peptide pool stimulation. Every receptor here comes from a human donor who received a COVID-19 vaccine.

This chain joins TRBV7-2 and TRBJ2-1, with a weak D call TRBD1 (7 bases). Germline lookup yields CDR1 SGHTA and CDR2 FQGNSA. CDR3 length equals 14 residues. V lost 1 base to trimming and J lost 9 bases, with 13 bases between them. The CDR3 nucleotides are TGTGCCAGCAGCTTAGAGCAGGGGGGAACTGAGCAGTTCTTC. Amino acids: CASSLEQGGTEQFF. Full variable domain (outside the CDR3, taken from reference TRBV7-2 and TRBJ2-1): GAGVSQSPSNKVTEKGKDVELRCDPISGHTALYWYRQSLGQGLEFLIYFQGNSAPDKSGLPSDRFSAERTGGSVSTLTIQRTQQEDSAVYLCASSLEQGGTEQFFGPGTRLTVL.

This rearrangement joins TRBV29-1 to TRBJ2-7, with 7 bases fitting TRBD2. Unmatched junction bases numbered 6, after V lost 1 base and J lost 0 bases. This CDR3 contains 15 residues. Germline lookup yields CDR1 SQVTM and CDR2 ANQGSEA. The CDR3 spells CSVEGGAGASYEQYF. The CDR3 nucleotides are TGCAGCGTTGAAGGTGGGGCGGGAGCCTCCTACGAGCAGTACTTC.

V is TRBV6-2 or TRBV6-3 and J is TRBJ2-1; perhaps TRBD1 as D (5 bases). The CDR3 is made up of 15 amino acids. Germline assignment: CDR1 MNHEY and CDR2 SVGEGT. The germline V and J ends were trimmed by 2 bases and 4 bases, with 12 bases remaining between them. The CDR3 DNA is TGTGCCAGCAGTTACGATTGGACACTTTACAATGAGCAGTTCTTC. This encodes CASSYDWTLYNEQFF.

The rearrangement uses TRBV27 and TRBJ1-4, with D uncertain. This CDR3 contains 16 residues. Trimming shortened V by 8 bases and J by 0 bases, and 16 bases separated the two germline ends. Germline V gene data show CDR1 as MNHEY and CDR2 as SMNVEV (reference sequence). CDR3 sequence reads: CASRTREHATNEKLFF. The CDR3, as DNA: TGTGCCAGCCGAACTAGAGAGCATGCAACTAATGAAAAACTGTTTTTT. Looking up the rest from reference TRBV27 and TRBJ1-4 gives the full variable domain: EAQVTQNPRYLITVTGKKLTVTCSQNMNHEYMSWYRQDPGLGLRQIYYSMNVEVTDKGDVPEGYKVSRKEKRNFPLILESPSPNQTSLYFCASRTREHATNEKLFFGSGTQLSVL.

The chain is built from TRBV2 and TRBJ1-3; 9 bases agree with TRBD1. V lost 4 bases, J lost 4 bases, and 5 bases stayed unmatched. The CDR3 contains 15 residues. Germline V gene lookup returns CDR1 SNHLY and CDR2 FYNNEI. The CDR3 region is CASSADRGRGNTIYF. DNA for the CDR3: TGTGCCAGCAGTGCTGACAGGGGGAGAGGAAACACCATATATTTT.

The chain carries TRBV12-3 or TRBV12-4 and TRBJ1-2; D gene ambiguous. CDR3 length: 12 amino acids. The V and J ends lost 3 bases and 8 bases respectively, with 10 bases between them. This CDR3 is CASSFGGVGYTF. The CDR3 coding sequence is TGTGCCAGCAGTTTTGGCGGGGTCGGCTACACCTTC.

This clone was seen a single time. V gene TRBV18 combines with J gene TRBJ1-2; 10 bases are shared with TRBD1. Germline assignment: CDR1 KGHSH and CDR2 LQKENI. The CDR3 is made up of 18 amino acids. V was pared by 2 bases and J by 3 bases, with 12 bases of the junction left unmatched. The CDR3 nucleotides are TGTGCCAGCTCACCATACGCCGGGACAGGGGATAAAGACTATGGCTACACCTTC. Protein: CASSPYAGTGDKDYGYTF. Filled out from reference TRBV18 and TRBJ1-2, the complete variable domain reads NAGVMQNPRHLVRRRGQEARLRCSPMKGHSHVYWYRQLPEEGLKFMVYLQKENIIDESGMPKERFSAEFPKEGPSILRIQQVVRGDSAAYFCASSPYAGTGDKDYGYTFGSGTRLTVV.

CDR3 region: CASSSTTGRGGELFF. CDR3 sequence (DNA): TGTGCCAGCAGTTCAACGACAGGGCGGGGCGGGGAGCTGTTTTTT. This chain connects TRBV28 to TRBJ2-2; D may be TRBD1 (7 bases). The CDR3 has 15 amino acids. CDR1 is MDHEN, CDR2 SYDVKM, per germline. Trimming stripped 4 bases from V and 7 bases from J, with 16 bases between.

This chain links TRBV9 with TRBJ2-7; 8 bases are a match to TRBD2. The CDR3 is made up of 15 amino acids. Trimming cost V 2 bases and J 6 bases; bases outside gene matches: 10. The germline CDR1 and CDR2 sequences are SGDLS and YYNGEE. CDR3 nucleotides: TGTGCCAGCAGCGTCGCCGGGACTAGTTTAACCGAGCAGTACTTC. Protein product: CASSVAGTSLTEQYF. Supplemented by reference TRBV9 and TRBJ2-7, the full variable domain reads DSGVTQTPKHLITATGQRVTLRCSPRSGDLSVYWYQQSLDQGLQFLIQYYNGEERAKGNILERFSAQQFPDLHSELNLSSLELGDSALYFCASSVAGTSLTEQYFGPGTRLTVT.

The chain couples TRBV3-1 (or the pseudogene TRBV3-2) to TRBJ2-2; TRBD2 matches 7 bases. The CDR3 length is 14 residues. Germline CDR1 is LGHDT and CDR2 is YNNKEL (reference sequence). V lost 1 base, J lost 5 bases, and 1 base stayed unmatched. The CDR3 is CASSQGTRTGELFF. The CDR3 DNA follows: TGTGCCAGCAGCCAAGGGACTAGAACCGGGGAGCTGTTTTTT.

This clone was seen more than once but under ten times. The CDR3 sequence: CAWTRSTEAFF. CDR3 nucleotide sequence: TGTGCCTGGACCCGGTCCACTGAAGCTTTCTTT. The gene calls are TRBV30 and TRBJ1-1; D call uncertain. Trimming removed 4 bases from V and 4 bases from J, with 7 bases in between. Germline V gene data show CDR1 as GTSNPN and CDR2 as SVGIG (reference sequence). The CDR3 is 11 residues long.

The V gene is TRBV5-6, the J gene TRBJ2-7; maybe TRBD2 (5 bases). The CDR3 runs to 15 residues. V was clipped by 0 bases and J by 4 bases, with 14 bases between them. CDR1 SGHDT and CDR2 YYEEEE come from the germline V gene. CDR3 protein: CASSLELAALYEQYF. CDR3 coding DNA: TGTGCCAGCAGCTTGGAGCTAGCTGCTCTGTACGAGCAGTACTTC.

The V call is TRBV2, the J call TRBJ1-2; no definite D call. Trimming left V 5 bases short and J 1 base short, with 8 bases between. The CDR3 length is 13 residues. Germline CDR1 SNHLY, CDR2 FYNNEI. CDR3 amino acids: CASSPDNNYGYTF. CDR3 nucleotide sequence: TGTGCCAGCAGTCCCGACAATAACTATGGCTACACCTTC.

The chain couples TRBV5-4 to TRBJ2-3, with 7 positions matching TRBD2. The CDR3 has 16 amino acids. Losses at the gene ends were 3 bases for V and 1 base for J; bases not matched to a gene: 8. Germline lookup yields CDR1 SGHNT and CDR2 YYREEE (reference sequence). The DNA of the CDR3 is TGTGCCAGCAGCTCCCTCGGACTAGGGGGCACAGATACGCAGTATTTT. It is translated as CASSSLGLGGTDTQYF.

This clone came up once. The CDR3 DNA is TGTGCCAGTAGTATCGCTAAAGGACGGACAGGGGGCCCTGCATATGGCTACACCTTC. Encoded protein: CASSIAKGRTGGPAYGYTF. This chain joins TRBV19 and TRBJ1-2; 11 nucleotides match TRBD1. CDR1 LNHDA and CDR2 SQIVND come from the germline V gene (reference sequence). The CDR3 length is 19 residues. With V trimmed by 3 bases and J by 5 bases, 17 bases remained unmatched.

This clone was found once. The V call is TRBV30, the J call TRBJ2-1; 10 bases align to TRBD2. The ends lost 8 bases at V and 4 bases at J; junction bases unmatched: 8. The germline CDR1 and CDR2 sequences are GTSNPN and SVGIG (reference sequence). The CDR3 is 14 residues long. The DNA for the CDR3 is TGTGCCGTCCTTAGTAGCGGGGGGTACAATGAGCAGTTCTTC. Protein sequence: CAVLSSGGYNEQFF.

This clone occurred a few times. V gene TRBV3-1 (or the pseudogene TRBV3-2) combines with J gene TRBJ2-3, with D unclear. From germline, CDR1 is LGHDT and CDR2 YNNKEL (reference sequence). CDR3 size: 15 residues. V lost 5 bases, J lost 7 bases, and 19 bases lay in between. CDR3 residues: CASSSGSPRWNTQYF. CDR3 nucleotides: TGTGCCAGCAGCTCCGGGTCGCCCCGGTGGAATACGCAGTATTTT.

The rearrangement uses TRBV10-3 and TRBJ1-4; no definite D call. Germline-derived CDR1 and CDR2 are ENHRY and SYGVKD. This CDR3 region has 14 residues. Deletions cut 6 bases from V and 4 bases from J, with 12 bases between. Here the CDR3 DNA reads TGTGCCATCAGCGACGGTTGGGGTAATGAAAAACTGTTTTTT. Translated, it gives CAISDGWGNEKLFF.

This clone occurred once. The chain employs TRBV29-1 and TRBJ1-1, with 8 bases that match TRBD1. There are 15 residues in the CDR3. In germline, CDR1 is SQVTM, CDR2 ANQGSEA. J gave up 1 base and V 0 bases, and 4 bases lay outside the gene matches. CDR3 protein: CSVEEHRGGNTEAFF. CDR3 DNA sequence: TGCAGCGTTGAAGAGCACAGGGGGGGGAACACTGAAGCTTTCTTT.

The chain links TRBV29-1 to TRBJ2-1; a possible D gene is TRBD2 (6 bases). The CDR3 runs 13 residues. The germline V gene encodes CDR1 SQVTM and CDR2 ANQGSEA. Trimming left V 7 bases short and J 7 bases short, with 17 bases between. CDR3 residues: CSGGGRDRNEQFF. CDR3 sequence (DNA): TGCAGCGGTGGTGGGCGGGATAGAAATGAGCAGTTCTTC.

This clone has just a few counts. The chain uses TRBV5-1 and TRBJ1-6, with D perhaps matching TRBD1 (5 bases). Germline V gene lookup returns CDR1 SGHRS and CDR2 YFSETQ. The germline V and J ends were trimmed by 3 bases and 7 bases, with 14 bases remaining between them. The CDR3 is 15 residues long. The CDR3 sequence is CASSSQGTPNSPLHF. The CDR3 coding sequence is TGCGCCAGCAGCTCCCAAGGGACTCCCAATTCACCCCTCCACTTT.